A single sample gave rise to the 28 T cell receptor beta chains below, sequenced in a study of HIV-infected patients and healthy controls. Reverse transcription used 450 to 500 ng RNA and constant-region primers for alpha and beta. Alpha and beta chain libraries were made separately by chain-specific third strand synthesis with multiplexing indices. TCRdb passed the 5' RACE reads through MiXCR, listing each CDR3 protein once. The sample records around 13,000 distinct CDR3 sequences, roughly 9.9% being singletons. No cell fractionation was done, so the repertoire covers all unsorted peripheral blood T cells. Material for sequencing was blood. The receptors stem from an adult in good health.

There are many counts of this clonotype. The rearrangement joins TRBV20-1 to TRBJ2-1; D assignment may be TRBD1 or TRBD2 (5 bases each). The CDR3 totals 15 residues. Looked up from germline, CDR1 is DFQATT and CDR2 is SNEGSKA (reference sequence). The germline V and J ends were trimmed by 0 bases and 4 bases, with 13 bases remaining between them. CDR3 bases: TGCAGTGCTAGAGATCCGGGGACGGAGTACAATGAGCAGTTCTTC. Protein sequence: CSARDPGTEYNEQFF.

This clonotype was counted many times. This chain connects TRBV27 to TRBJ1-1, with 7 bases fitting TRBD1. The CDR3 runs 14 residues. Germline assignment: CDR1 MNHEY and CDR2 SMNVEV (reference sequence). V gave up 4 bases and J gave up 4 bases; unmatched junction bases: 6. CDR3 sequence: CASSSGAGGTEAFF. CDR3 coding DNA: TGTGCCAGCAGTTCTGGGGCAGGGGGCACTGAAGCTTTCTTT.

The sample holds many counts of this clonotype. The V gene is TRBV13, the J gene TRBJ2-5; D ambiguous. Per the germline V gene, CDR1 is PRHDT and CDR2 is FYEKMQ (reference sequence). V lost 0 bases and J lost 5, with 10 bases in between. The CDR3 consists of 14 residues. This chain's CDR3 is CASSLGRVVETQYF. DNA for the CDR3: TGTGCCAGCAGCTTAGGCCGGGTCGTTGAGACCCAGTACTTC. Full variable domain (remainder filled in from reference TRBV13 and TRBJ2-5): AAGVIQSPRHLIKEKRETATLKCYPIPRHDTVYWYQQGPGQDPQFLISFYEKMQSDKGSIPDRFSAQQFSDYHSELNMSSLELGDSALYFCASSLGRVVETQYFGPGTRLLVL.

This clonotype was seen at least ten times. The CDR3 nucleotides are TGTGCCAGCAGCCGAGGGGCAGATACGCAGTATTTT. It specifies CASSRGADTQYF. This sequence joins TRBV9 and TRBJ2-3, with D possibly being TRBD1 or TRBD2 (5 bases each). Germline values: CDR1 SGDLS, CDR2 YYNGEE. The CDR3 is 12 residues long. Trimming left V 4 bases short and J 4 bases short, with 7 bases between.

The J gene is TRBJ2-3, the V gene TRBV19; D is possibly TRBD1 (5 bases). The CDR3 is 12 amino acids. The germline gives CDR1 LNHDA, CDR2 SQIVND (reference sequence). The V end was cut by 10 bases, the J end by 0 bases, with 8 bases between. Here the CDR3 reads CATRQSTDTQYF. The CDR3 bases are TGTGCCACCAGACAGAGCACAGATACGCAGTATTTT.

This clonotype is labeled medium-sized. The chain's CDR3 is CASRGHKANEKLFF. CDR3 bases: TGTGCCAGCAGGGGACATAAGGCTAATGAAAAACTGTTTTTT. V gene TRBV9 combines with J gene TRBJ1-4; D may be TRBD1 (6 bases). This CDR3 is built from 14 residues. Trimming took 5 bases from V and 3 from J, leaving 11 bases between them. Germline-derived CDR1 and CDR2 are SGDLS and YYNGEE.

This clonotype was observed at least ten times. This CDR3 is CASSTPATAKNIQYF. CDR3 DNA: TGTGCCAGCAGTACCCCAGCGACAGCCAAAAACATTCAGTACTTC. The rearrangement joins TRBV28 to TRBJ2-4; D remains unclear. CDR1 is MDHEN and CDR2 is SYDVKM in the germline V gene. The CDR3 totals 15 residues. Trimming removed 5 bases at V and 0 bases at J, with 11 bases between.

In its sample, this clonotype is medium-sized. The chain employs TRBV4-2 and TRBJ1-1; 9 bases map to TRBD1. The CDR3 covers 16 residues. The junction had 12 bases not matched to a gene; V was cut back by 3 bases and J by 7 bases. Germline V gives CDR1 LGHNA, CDR2 YNFKEQ. The CDR3, as DNA: TGTGCCAGCAGCCACGGAGATGGGGACAGGGATAATGAAGCTTTCTTT. It translates to CASSHGDGDRDNEAFF.

This clonotype counts as medium-sized. The rearrangement joins TRBV5-5 to TRBJ1-1, with unresolved D. The germline CDR1 and CDR2 sequences are SGHKS and YYEKEE (reference sequence). There are 14 residues in the CDR3. V lost 3 bases and J 5 bases, leaving 14 bases between the germline ends. In nucleotides, the CDR3 is TGTGCCAGCAGCTCGAAACTCGCGGGGACTGAAGCTTTCTTT. Its translation: CASSSKLAGTEAFF.

Comment on this clonotype: A read error may explain this, as a much larger clone is one base away. The chain links TRBV12-5 to TRBJ2-2, with a tentative D call TRBD2 (5 bases). CDR1 and CDR2 from the germline V gene are LGHNT and FRNRAP. The CDR3 sequence is 12 residues long. The CDR3 loop reads CASGFEIGDLFF. CDR3 in DNA: TGTGCTAGTGGTTTTGAGATCGGGGATCTGTTTTTT.

There are many counts of this clonotype. The gene calls are TRBV6-5 and TRBJ2-7; 12 bases fit TRBD1. V lost 6 bases and J lost 4; bases outside the gene matches: 7. Germline loops: CDR1 MNHEY, CDR2 SVGAGI. This CDR3 is 15 amino acids long. CDR3 bases: TGTGCCAGCAGAAGGGGGACAGGGGGCGGGTACGAGCAGTACTTC. Translation: CASRRGTGGGYEQYF.

This clonotype is categorized as medium-sized. The chain couples TRBV6-6 to TRBJ1-1; 8 positions agree with TRBD1. CDR1 and CDR2 (germline): MNHNY, SVGAGI (reference sequence). With 2 bases clipped from V and 4 bases from J, the junction kept 3 bases outside the gene matches. The CDR3 contains 14 residues. The CDR3 here is CASSYPGGSTEAFF. The CDR3 DNA is TGTGCCAGCAGTTACCCAGGGGGCTCCACTGAAGCTTTCTTT.

This clonotype was seen repeatedly, ten times or more. V and J are TRBV7-2 and TRBJ1-2; D unclear. Trimming shortened V by 5 bases and J by 7 bases, and 8 bases separated the two germline ends. CDR1 SGHTA and CDR2 FQGNSA come from the germline V gene. This CDR3 is built from 11 residues. The CDR3 DNA is TGTGCCAGCAGCAGGGTGTCTGGCTACACCTTC. Residues: CASSRVSGYTF.

By sample fraction, this clonotype is medium-sized. This chain connects TRBV20-1 to TRBJ2-7; D might be TRBD1 or TRBD2, each matching 5 bases. The germline CDR1 and CDR2 sequences are DFQATT and SNEGSKA (reference sequence). CDR3 length equals 13 residues. Between the trimmed V and J ends, which lost 3 bases and 2 bases, there was a span of 11 bases. CDR3 nucleotides: TGCAGTGCTAGGGGGACGGCTGCCTACGAGCAGTACTTC. Its protein product is CSARGTAAYEQYF.

The chain employs TRBV7-2 and TRBJ1-1, with no clear D. Germline CDR1 SGHTA, CDR2 FQGNSA. V was shortened by 5 bases and J by 5 bases, with 12 bases between the two germline ends. This CDR3 comprises 13 residues. This chain's CDR3 is CASSPARGTEAFF. For the CDR3, the DNA is TGTGCCAGCAGCCCTGCTCGGGGAACTGAAGCTTTCTTT.

This clonotype is classed as medium-sized (0.01 to 0.1%). This rearrangement joins TRBV2 to TRBJ1-5; D gene unclear. V lost 4 bases, J lost 1 base, and 8 bases lay in between. The germline V gene has CDR1 SNHLY and CDR2 FYNNEI. The CDR3 loop spans 14 amino acids. The CDR3 here is CASSGQMSNQPQHF. CDR3 sequence (DNA): TGTGCCAGCAGTGGTCAGATGAGCAATCAGCCCCAGCATTTT.

This clonotype has only one observation. The genes are TRBV12-3 or TRBV12-4 and TRBJ1-3; D remains ambiguous. V was pared by 5 bases and J by 3 bases, with 17 bases between. This CDR3 has 16 amino acids. The CDR3 nucleotides are TGTGCCAGCAGTCCCCGGACCGGAGTCTTTGGAAACACCATATATTTT. Translation gives CASSPRTGVFGNTIYF.

The V and J genes are TRBV2 and TRBJ1-5; D unresolved. Germline V gene sequence: CDR1 SNHLY, CDR2 FYNNEI. This CDR3 is built from 11 residues. Between the trimmed V and J ends, which lost 5 bases and 11 bases, there was a span of 10 bases. The CDR3 sequence: CASSSGKTQHF. In nucleotides, the CDR3 is TGTGCCAGCAGTTCCGGGAAAACCCAGCATTTT.

This clonotype was observed a few times. The chain has TRBV15 and TRBJ2-5; no clear D gene. Trimming took 3 bases from V and 5 from J, leaving 19 bases between them. Germline CDR1 reads LNHNV; CDR2 reads YYDKDF (reference sequence). CDR3 size: 16 residues. DNA of the CDR3: TGTGCCACCAGCAGGGTCACGGGTTTTCTTTCGGAGACCCAGTACTTC. As protein: CATSRVTGFLSETQYF.

This clonotype was seen just once. J is TRBJ2-3 and V is TRBV20-1; 9 bases match TRBD1. This CDR3 contains 15 residues. The V gene end was trimmed by 4 bases and the J gene end by 4 bases; junction bases not matched to a gene: 9. Germline V lookup: CDR1 DFQATT, CDR2 SNEGSKA (reference sequence). CDR3 region: CSATKNRGRSDTQYF. CDR3 nucleotide sequence: TGCAGTGCTACCAAGAACAGGGGGCGGTCAGATACGCAGTATTTT.

In its sample, this clonotype was seen many times. The V and J genes are TRBV6-2 or TRBV6-3 and TRBJ2-2, with 9 bases identical to TRBD2. V lost 2 bases to trimming and J lost 0 bases; unmatched junction nucleotides: 4. The CDR3 has 17 amino acids. Germline-derived CDR1 and CDR2 are MNHEY and SVGEGT. CDR3 in amino acids: CASSYLSGGANTGELFF. The CDR3 region has the DNA TGTGCCAGCAGTTACCTTAGCGGGGGCGCGAACACCGGGGAGCTGTTTTTT.

This clonotype was counted only a few times. V usage is TRBV6-2 or TRBV6-3 and J usage is TRBJ2-7; D is perhaps TRBD1 (5 bases). V was pared by 4 bases and J by 0 bases, with 10 bases between. The germline V gene has CDR1 MNHEY and CDR2 SVGEGT. The CDR3 has 14 amino acids. CDR3 DNA: TGTGCCAGCAGTTTCCAGGGTCTCTCCTACGAGCAGTACTTC. Translated: CASSFQGLSYEQYF.

The chain is built from TRBV13 and TRBJ1-5; no clear D. V gave up 0 bases and J gave up 0 bases, with 6 bases separating them. The CDR3 contains 15 residues. The germline gives CDR1 PRHDT, CDR2 FYEKMQ (reference sequence). The CDR3 DNA reads as TGTGCCAGCAGCTTAGGAGGGAGTAGCAATCAGCCCCAGCATTTT. Translating gives CASSLGGSSNQPQHF.

This clonotype is termed medium-sized. In DNA form, the CDR3 reads TGTGCCAGCAGCTTTTCAGGGGGCGGCTACAATGAGCAGTTCTTC. This gives the protein CASSFSGGGYNEQFF. V gene TRBV7-2 combines with J gene TRBJ2-1; 8 positions match TRBD1. CDR3 length equals 15 residues. Germline values: CDR1 SGHTA, CDR2 FQGNSA. Trimming cost V 3 bases and J 3 bases; bases outside gene matches: 4.

This clonotype was seen many times. This chain connects TRBV30 to TRBJ2-4; D is ambiguous. Germline V gene data show CDR1 as GTSNPN and CDR2 as SVGIG (reference sequence). The CDR3 sequence is 12 residues long. Trimming took off 0 bases at V and 6 bases at J, with 6 bases between the two ends. DNA for the CDR3: TGTGCCTGGAGTGTAACCTCAAACATTCAGTACTTC. It encodes CAWSVTSNIQYF.

This clonotype is medium-sized. The chain has TRBV20-1 and TRBJ2-3; 9 bases are shared with TRBD2. This CDR3 has 17 residues. The V segment lost 0 bases and the J segment 3 bases; nucleotides outside the gene matches: 10. CDR1 is DFQATT and CDR2 is SNEGSKA in the germline V gene (reference sequence). The CDR3 region is CSAREAGGPGNTDTQYF. CDR3 bases: TGCAGTGCTAGAGAGGCGGGAGGGCCTGGAAATACAGATACGCAGTATTTT.

This clonotype was picked up many times. The chain recombines TRBV20-1 with TRBJ2-1; D might be TRBD2 (5 bases). The V gene's germline CDR1 is DFQATT and CDR2 SNEGSKA (reference sequence). The CDR3 totals 12 residues. Trimming took 6 bases from V and 8 from J, leaving 14 bases between them. CDR3 bases: TGCAGTGCCCTGGTGGGAGCCCATGAGCAGTTCTTC. This translates into CSALVGAHEQFF.

In this sample, this clonotype turned up many times. V gene TRBV6-4 combines with J gene TRBJ2-3; D could derive from TRBD1 or TRBD2 (5 bases each). This CDR3 has 13 amino acids. CDR1 MRHNA and CDR2 SNTAGT come from the germline V gene. Trimming left V 2 bases short and J 8 bases short, with 11 bases between. The CDR3 DNA reads TGTGCCAGCAGTGACGGGGACGAGGCTACGCAGTATTTT. Amino acid sequence: CASSDGDEATQYF.